The present entry profiles one TCR beta chain with its context. The clone's antigen remains unknown. No much larger clone is present one base from it, and per-base qualities are unavailable. The sample belongs to a study of T cells in Graves' hyperthyroidism and ophthalmopathy (dated by TCRdb to about 2019). About the investigation overall: Peripheral blood samples were taken at initial diagnosis, before any treatment was given. In more than 5 Graves' hyperthyroidism patients, the study also compared T-cell repertoires from thyroid tissue with T-cell repertoires from blood. A discovery cohort of about 95 patients, 43 with Graves' ophthalmopathy and approximately 55 with stable Graves' hyperthyroidism, was used to find distinguishing TCR V-J signatures. After sampling, hyperthyroidism patients received methimazole starting at 30 mg daily, and ophthalmopathy patients received high-dose intravenous methylprednisolone. Prospective prediction of ophthalmopathy was tested in an independent validation cohort consisting of under 20 hyperthyroidism patients and about 17 patients who later progressed to ophthalmopathy. The paper reports TCR Vbeta CDR3 sequencing of approximately 140 peripheral blood samples: under 45 ophthalmopathy, under 80 hyperthyroidism and 17 progressor patients. The 95 to 100 discovery patients were randomly divided into training and test sets at a 7:3 ratio. On the study overall, not on this receptor specifically: Ophthalmopathy was separated from stable hyperthyroidism by a 13 V-J signature model, with just over 85% sensitivity and about 84% specificity obtained in cross-validation and 80%/75% obtained in testing. No statistical method was used to fix the sample size in advance, and group allocation was not hidden from the investigators. In validation, progression to ophthalmopathy was predicted by the model with around 71% sensitivity and nearly 75% specificity, a median of about 6.4 months before onset. Blood samples also contained most of the expanded thyroid clonotypes (frequency above 0.001), which suggests that blood repertoires may reflect thyroid immune responses.

The TCR beta CDR3 regions were amplified from RNA transcripts. For the first round of RT-PCR on the TCR CDR3, the HTBI primer set was used together with the Qiagen OneStep RT-PCR kit. A second multiplex PCR round built the libraries, followed by size selection and purification. The libraries were sequenced on an Illumina HiSeq2000 using paired-end 100 bp reads. For the original study's pipeline: SOAPnuke was used to process the raw data, throwing out any read that contained adapters or uncalled bases, had a mean Phred below 15, or lacked an exact constant-primer or identifier match. COPE v1.2.5 was used to merge high-quality paired reads, and clonotypes were defined as unique nucleotide sequences. Clonotypes were aligned to IMGT TRBV, TRBD and TRBJ reference segments using MiTCR v1.1. The analysis was restricted to V-J combinations with a frequency above 0.0001, which together covered 99.2% of the repertoires. A TCS score was defined as the ratio of F50 (clonal expansion) to E x V (chaos), with BLOSUM62-based TCRdist applied between CDR3 peptides within each V-J. Welch's t-statistics and random forest reduced several hundred V-J features to 10 to 15, which were used in a naive Bayes classifier (R e1071). TCRdb itself trimmed the public reads at Q25 with fastp, ran MiXCR and retained productive beta chains. Rows with one shared CDR3 protein collapse into an entry with the most common genes and DNA. The V and J calls were determined by TCRdb, not by the authors. The sample data list under 350,000 distinct CDR3 sequences, and around 20% of these were observed just once. The top ten hold 50% of the sample.

CDR1 and CDR2 are drawn from the germline V gene (reference sequence): SEHNR, FQNEAQ. CDR3 length: 14 amino acids, cysteine to phenylalanine. Just the 42-base CDR3 DNA is kept, in frame starting at base 1. Ends trimmed: V by 2 bases, J by 8 bases; bases unmatched to a gene: 7. Stable Graves' hyperthyroidism was defined as no progression to ophthalmopathy during 18 months of follow-up. Hyperthyroidism patients were newly diagnosed, with disease duration under 2 months, and aged 18 to 65 years. Exclusion was applied to patients with uncontrolled infections, other autoimmune diseases, pregnancy or lactation. Diagnoses relied on clinical symptoms, serum thyroxine and TRAb, thyroid ultrasound and orbital computed tomography. PBMCs were separated from 10 ml of fresh peripheral blood using Ficoll-Paque density gradient centrifugation. Trizol reagent was used to extract total RNA, and RNA quality was then checked on an Agilent 2100 Bioanalyzer.

Here the chain combines TRBV7-9 and TRBJ1-2; a stretch of 8 junction bases matches TRBD1. The sequenced sample was blood. The TCR comes from a woman aged 45-59 years with Graves' hyperthyroidism. The CDR3 reads CASSLNRGTGGYTF. The DNA reads TGTGCCAGCAGCTTAAACAGGGGGACGGGGGGCTACACCTTC. Reference TRBV7-9 and TRBJ1-2 proteins supply the regions before and after the CDR3; the full variable domain is: DTGVSQNPRHKITKRGQNVTFRCDPISEHNRLYWYRQTLGQGPEFLTYFQNEAQLEKSRLLSDRFSAERPKGSFSTLEIQRTEQGDSAMYLCASSLNRGTGGYTFGSGTRLTVV.